The clone carrying this T cell receptor (beta chain) was observed a handful of times. Antigen specificity is unknown. V was pared by 6 bases and J by 14 bases, with 7 bases of the junction left unmatched. The CDR3 is 14 residues long. This specimen belongs to a study of T-cell memory formation after mild COVID-19. Background on the study: TCR clusters mostly belonged to single donors.

Findings and caveats of the study: Contracting CD4+ clones sat mainly in CM and EM; CD8+ in EMRA. There was a balanced CD4/CD8 profile in clones contracting day 15 to 85, and later expanders leaned CD4+. Cross-reactive memory appears to have joined, as suggested by some responding clones showing up in pre-infection memory.

MiXCR, applied by TCRdb to the 5' RACE reads, yields one record per CDR3 protein. Of some 440,000 distinct CDR3 sequences detected, around a quarter appear once; the ten largest clones hold around 13%. The sequenced sample was PBMCs or a T cell subset sorted from them (not recorded which). J is TRBJ2-1 and V is TRBV12-3 or TRBV12-4, with TRBD2 matching 16 bases. This clonotype originated in an adult woman who had mild COVID-19 (a few samples of this study predate the infection). Cell type and time point are not known. The CDR3 loop reads CASRPGLAGGPEFF. The CDR3 DNA reads as TGTGCCAGCAGACCGGGACTAGCGGGAGGGCCTGAGTTCTTC.